Below, 5 T cell receptor beta chains from the same sample are listed, as sequenced in a study of blood T cells in healthy people across ages. The authors ran a second PCR of roughly 6 to 12 cycles using a sample-barcoded 5' primer and a J-beta primer mix. TCRdb passed the 5' RACE reads through MiXCR, listing each CDR3 protein once. The sample records some 760,000 distinct CDR3 sequences, around 25% being singletons. These data were also filed under a second study, of T cells of mothers and their children.

Sequenced input: blood. The receptors here all came from a boy aged 10-17 years in good health.

With respect to this clonotype: One end of the junction varies from germline; a read error may be responsible. The rearrangement links TRBV7-7 to TRBJ2-5, with a tentative D call TRBD2 (5 bases). CDR1 is SSHAT and CDR2 is FNYEAQ in the germline V gene (reference sequence). CDR3 length equals 17 residues. The CDR3, as DNA: TGTGCTAGCAGCCTATCACTAGGACCACCGAACCAAGAGACCCAGTACTTC. It yields the protein CASSLSLGPPNQETQYF.

The J gene is TRBJ1-5, the V gene TRBV29-1; D unresolved. CDR3 length: 15 amino acids. Trimming left V 4 bases short and J 1 base short, with 14 bases between. Germline CDR1 is SQVTM and CDR2 is ANQGSEA. The CDR3 sequence is CSVAFEGGSNQPQHF. The CDR3 DNA follows: TGCAGCGTTGCATTCGAGGGTGGGAGCAATCAGCCCCAGCATTTT.

This clonotype turned up a few times. J is TRBJ2-1 and V is TRBV2; D assignment may be TRBD1 or TRBD2 (5 bases each). V lost 8 bases, J lost 14 bases, and 16 bases lay in between. CDR1 is SNHLY and CDR2 is FYNNEI in the germline V gene. The length of the CDR3 is 11 residues. CDR3 region: CASASTGGEFF. For the CDR3, the DNA is TGTGCCAGCGCGTCAACTGGGGGTGAGTTCTTC. Full variable domain (remainder filled in from reference TRBV2 and TRBJ2-1): EPEVTQTPSHQVTQMGQEVILRCVPISNHLYFYWYRQILGQKVEFLVSFYNNEISEKSEIFDDQFSVERPDGSNFTLKIRSTKLEDSAMYFCASASTGGEFFGPGTRLTVL.

The rearrangement links TRBV14 to TRBJ1-2, with 9 bases identical to TRBD1. Germline loops: CDR1 SGHDN, CDR2 FVKESK. Trimming at V came to 3 bases and at J to 4 bases, leaving 6 bases not matched to a gene. The CDR3 has 15 amino acids. In nucleotides, the CDR3 is TGTGCCAGCAGCCAGAGGACAGGGGTAGGCTATGGCTACACCTTC. Protein sequence: CASSQRTGVGYGYTF.

The chain has TRBV12-3 or TRBV12-4 and TRBJ2-1, with 7 nucleotides matching TRBD1. The CDR3 is made up of 13 amino acids. V was pared by 5 bases and J by 15 bases, with 13 bases of the junction left unmatched. The CDR3 loop is CASSENHRDSTFF. In nucleotides, the CDR3 is TGTGCCAGCAGTGAGAACCACCGGGACAGTACGTTCTTC.